These 17 T cell receptor beta chains were all obtained from the same sample, sequenced in a study of cytomegalovirus exposure and HLA in healthy donors. PCR primers comprised 60 Vbeta and 13 Jbeta primers. The table came from immunoSEQ multiplex PCR; TCRdb's copy has only in-frame clones and leaves some out. The sample records 250,000 to 350,000 clones, roughly 90% being singletons. The sample comprised PBMCs. These receptors all come from a woman aged 18-29 years in good health and CMV-seronegative.

The chain uses TRBV10-3 and TRBJ1-2; possibly TRBD1 for D (6 bases). V lost 7 bases, J lost 4 bases, and 10 bases lay in between. Germline CDR1 is ENHRY and CDR2 is SYGVKD. The CDR3 is 12 residues long. CDR3 protein: CAITEDSYGYTF. For the CDR3, the DNA is TGTGCCATCACCGAGGACAGCTATGGCTACACCTTC.

This chain links TRBV30 with TRBJ1-5; 8 bases map to TRBD1. This CDR3 spans 15 amino acids. The germline CDR1 and CDR2 sequences are GTSNPN and SVGIG (reference sequence). The J segment lost 5 bases and the V segment lost 2 bases, leaving 8 bases of the junction unmatched. The CDR3 DNA is TGTGCCTGGAGTCCCCAGGGGGCCTGGGATCAGCCCCAGCATTTT. Translated, it gives CAWSPQGAWDQPQHF.

The rearrangement links TRBV27 to TRBJ1-1; D is unclear. V lost 3 bases, J lost 7 bases, and 9 bases lay in between. Germline V lookup: CDR1 MNHEY, CDR2 SMNVEV (reference sequence). This CDR3 comprises 12 residues. The CDR3 DNA follows: TGTGCCAGCAGTTTTTGGGGAGGTGAAGCTTTCTTT. It translates to CASSFWGGEAFF.

Notes on this clone: This same CDR3 is encoded by further DNA sequences in the sample. V and J are TRBV6-1 and TRBJ2-1, with D maybe TRBD2 (6 bases). The CDR3 loop spans 14 amino acids. Germline V gene data show CDR1 as MNHNS and CDR2 as SASEGT. With 6 bases removed from V and 2 bases from J, the gap between germline ends came to 11 bases. Here the CDR3 DNA reads TGTGCCAGCAGCTTGGGGGGTGCCTACAATGAGCAGTTCTTC. Translating gives CASSLGGAYNEQFF.

V is TRBV2 and J is TRBJ2-2, with 7 bases fitting TRBD2. The CDR3 totals 14 residues. J gave up 6 bases and V 6 bases, and 7 bases lay outside the gene matches. Germline-derived CDR1 and CDR2 are SNHLY and FYNNEI. CDR3 sequence: CASRVTSVAGELFF. The CDR3 coding sequence is TGTGCCAGCAGAGTAACTAGCGTCGCCGGGGAGCTGTTTTTT.

The chain uses TRBV5-6 and TRBJ1-1, with TRBD1 as a possible D gene (5 bases). V lost 1 base to trimming and J lost 11 bases, with 15 bases between them. The CDR3 is made up of 13 amino acids. Germline-derived CDR1 and CDR2 are SGHDT and YYEEEE. The CDR3 DNA reads TGTGCCAGCAGCTTGTCGGGGGTCGTTTGGGCTTTCTTT. It encodes CASSLSGVVWAFF.

The genes are TRBV11-3 and TRBJ2-7; D is unclear. V was pared by 1 base and J by 0 bases, with 10 bases between. This CDR3 has 15 residues. Germline V gene lookup returns CDR1 SGHNT and CDR2 YENEEA. The CDR3 coding sequence is TGTGCCAGCAGCTTAGGAGAGAGTAGCTCCTACGAGCAGTACTTC. Translated: CASSLGESSSYEQYF.

This chain connects TRBV27 to TRBJ1-5, with D unresolved. V was trimmed by 6 bases and J by 6 bases, leaving 15 bases between them. Germline loops: CDR1 MNHEY, CDR2 SMNVEV (reference sequence). The CDR3 covers 14 residues. CDR3 protein: CASSLFRGGQPQHF. CDR3 coding DNA: TGTGCCAGCAGCCTTTTTCGGGGAGGTCAGCCCCAGCATTTT.

The chain has TRBV14 and TRBJ2-7, with 8 bases matching TRBD2. Unmatched junction bases numbered 6, after V lost 4 bases and J lost 7 bases. The germline V gene encodes CDR1 SGHDN and CDR2 FVKESK. CDR3 length equals 13 residues. The CDR3 bases are TGTGCCAGCAGCCTGCGGGGGGCCGAGGAGCAGTACTTC. Encoded protein: CASSLRGAEEQYF.

This sequence joins TRBV7-7 and TRBJ1-2, with a possible D match to TRBD1 (6 bases). V dropped 5 bases and J dropped 0 bases, with 19 bases sitting between them. Germline CDR1 is SSHAT and CDR2 is FNYEAQ (reference sequence). This CDR3 is 17 amino acids long. The CDR3 here is CASSPGGDSRSNYGYTF. Here the CDR3 DNA reads TGTGCCAGCAGCCCGGGGGGCGATAGCAGATCTAACTATGGCTACACCTTC.

This chain connects TRBV7-6 to TRBJ1-1; D unresolved. Germline CDR1 and CDR2: SGHVS and FNYEAQ. CDR3 length: 14 amino acids. V lost 10 bases and J lost 1, with 16 bases in between. CDR3 protein: CATSAGEGNTEAFF. CDR3 nucleotides: TGTGCCACCTCGGCGGGAGAAGGGAACACTGAAGCTTTCTTT.

The V and J genes are TRBV6-1 and TRBJ1-2; 7 bases map to TRBD1. Germline CDR1 MNHNS, CDR2 SASEGT. Trimming took 6 bases from V and 4 from J; bases not matched to a gene: 11. The CDR3 contains 15 residues. The CDR3 here is CASRTGSIPPYGYTF. Written as DNA, the CDR3 is TGTGCCAGCAGGACAGGGAGCATACCCCCCTATGGCTACACCTTC.

The chain links TRBV6-1 to TRBJ2-7; 7 nucleotides align to TRBD1. Trimming removed 11 bases from V and 1 base from J; junction bases left unmatched: 5. The V gene's germline CDR1 is MNHNS and CDR2 SASEGT. The CDR3 contains 12 residues. Written as DNA, the CDR3 is TGTGCCGTAGGCAGGGGGTCCTACGAGCAGTACTTC. Its translation: CAVGRGSYEQYF.

The chain has TRBV13 and TRBJ1-2; 9 positions match TRBD1. Germline V gene data show CDR1 as PRHDT and CDR2 as FYEKMQ (reference sequence). The CDR3 spans 16 residues. With V trimmed by 5 bases and J by 5 bases, 12 bases remained unmatched. CDR3 nucleotides: TGTGCCAGCAGCCAAAGGGACAGGGACCTTGGTTATGGCTACACCTTC. Translation: CASSQRDRDLGYGYTF.

Only a few counts were recorded for this clone. This chain joins TRBV19 and TRBJ1-2; TRBD1 is a possible D gene (5 bases). The V gene lost 4 bases and the J gene lost 6 bases, with 9 bases spanning the gap. From germline, CDR1 is LNHDA and CDR2 SQIVND (reference sequence). The CDR3 is 12 amino acids. The CDR3 DNA is TGTGCCAGTAGTAGACAGAAACATGGCTACACCTTC. Translation: CASSRQKHGYTF. Full variable domain (rest looked up from reference TRBV19 and TRBJ1-2): DGGITQSPKYLFRKEGQNVTLSCEQNLNHDAMYWYRQDPGQGLRLIYYSQIVNDFQKGDIAEGYSVSREKKESFPLTVTSAQKNPTAFYLCASSRQKHGYTFGSGTRLTVV.

The V call is TRBV5-4, the J call TRBJ2-7, with a possible D match to TRBD1 (6 bases). Germline CDR1 SGHNT, CDR2 YYREEE (reference sequence). The CDR3 has 14 residues. Between the trimmed V and J ends, which lost 4 bases and 7 bases, there was a span of 18 bases. CDR3 region: CASSRTANFGEQYF. Here the CDR3 DNA reads TGTGCCAGCAGCCGGACAGCGAATTTTGGAGAGCAGTACTTC.

V and J are TRBV9 and TRBJ1-1; TRBD1 agrees at 9 bases. The trim removed 1 base at V and 8 bases at J, leaving 6 bases unmatched. Germline CDR1 SGDLS, CDR2 YYNGEE. The CDR3 length is 14 residues. DNA for the CDR3: TGTGCCAGCAGCGTAACCGGGACAGGGACCGAAGCTTTCTTT. Its protein product is CASSVTGTGTEAFF.